Each of the 5 T cell receptor beta chains below was sequenced from the same sample in a study of PD-1 blockade in classical Hodgkin lymphoma. The time point was: cycle 4 day 1 (C4D1), after five to seven weeks of nivolumab. All patients experienced relapse after autologous stem cell transplantation, and brentuximab vedotin exposure was variable. Sequencing was performed with immunoSEQ multiplex PCR; in TCRdb, only in-frame clones are kept and a portion is missing. The sample has around 60,000 clones; 87% are singletons. The sequences come from peripheral blood mononuclear cells (PBMCs), collected before the fourth cycle of nivolumab. The source of these receptors is a human donor with classical Hodgkin lymphoma.

This clone came up once. V gene TRBV28 combines with J gene TRBJ2-1; the D gene is possibly TRBD1 (5 bases). This CDR3 region has 14 residues. The V and J ends lost 5 bases and 9 bases respectively, with 17 bases between them. Germline CDR1 MDHEN, CDR2 SYDVKM. This CDR3 is CASSRLGQPGEQFF. The CDR3 region has the DNA TGTGCCAGCAGTCGCCTCGGACAACCGGGTGAGCAGTTCTTC. Full variable domain (remainder filled in from reference TRBV28 and TRBJ2-1): DVKVTQSSRYLVKRTGEKVFLECVQDMDHENMFWYRQDPGLGLRLIYFSYDVKMKEKGDIPEGYSVSREKKERFSLILESASTNQTSMYLCASSRLGQPGEQFFGPGTRLTVL.

V gene TRBV7-9 combines with J gene TRBJ2-7, with no clear D. This CDR3 spans 11 amino acids. Germline V gene data show CDR1 as SEHNR and CDR2 as FQNEAQ (reference sequence). V lost 1 base, J lost 5 bases, and 3 bases lay in between. DNA for the CDR3: TGTGCCAGCAGCTTAGGGGACGAGCAGTACTTC. Protein product: CASSLGDEQYF.

This rearrangement joins TRBV9 to TRBJ1-2, with D perhaps matching TRBD1 (5 bases). Trimming shortened V by 3 bases and J by 8 bases, and 23 bases separated the two germline ends. Germline values: CDR1 SGDLS, CDR2 YYNGEE. The CDR3 totals 16 residues. DNA for the CDR3: TGTGCCAGCAGCGACGTCACGGGGGAGGTCCCCCTGGGCTACACCTTC. Translation gives CASSDVTGEVPLGYTF.

This clone was recorded only once. J is TRBJ2-7 and V is TRBV11-2; D is ambiguous. Trimming stripped 5 bases from V and 3 bases from J, with 11 bases between. Looked up from germline, CDR1 is SGHAT and CDR2 is FQNNGV. There are 13 residues in the CDR3. The chain's CDR3 is CASSPSPRYEQYF. CDR3 coding DNA: TGTGCCAGCAGCCCCTCCCCTCGCTACGAGCAGTACTTC.

This chain connects TRBV5-4 to TRBJ1-2; the D is unclear. The CDR3 sequence is 13 residues long. Between the trimmed V and J ends, which lost 4 bases and 6 bases, there was a span of 13 bases. Germline CDR1 reads SGHNT; CDR2 reads YYREEE (reference sequence). The DNA of the CDR3 is TGTGCCAGCAGCGGGTATGGTCGGGATGGCTACACCTTC. Translation: CASSGYGRDGYTF.